Listed below are T cell receptor beta chains from one sample, sequenced in a study of CD8+CD57+ T cells in acquired aplastic anemia. TCRdb reprocessed the reads via MiXCR and lists one record per CDR3 protein. This repertoire shows roughly 180,000 distinct CDR3 sequences, 45% to 60% found once; its top ten account for around 13%. The sample consisted of sorted CD4+, CD8+, or CD8+CD57+ T cells (not recorded which) from PBMCs. Every receptor here comes from a human donor with aplastic anemia. CDR3s include the opening cysteine and the closing phenylalanine or tryptophan. A D gene is named only where the DNA matches it firmly. Rows may omit the clone size; those that give it use once, few, many or a size class.

V: TRBV20-1
J: TRBJ2-7
D: TRBD2
size: -
DNA: TGCAGTGCGGTTCTAGCGGGAGATCTCTACCACGAGCAGTACTTC
CDR3: CSAVLAGDLYHEQYF

V: TRBV15
J: TRBJ2-5
D: TRBD2
size: -
DNA: TGTGCCACCTCGCTAGCGGGTAAAGAGACCCAGTACTTC
CDR3: CATSLAGKETQYF

V: TRBV7-2
J: TRBJ1-1
D: TRBD1
size: -
DNA: TGTGCCAGCAGCGCAGGACAGGGCGGCACTGAAGCTTTCTTT
CDR3: CASSAGQGGTEAFF

V: TRBV11-1
J: TRBJ2-7
D: -
size: -
DNA: TGTGCCAGCAGCTTAGATTTCGGGCCAAGTTGGGGCCACGAGCAGTACTTC
CDR3: CASSLDFGPSWGHEQYF

V: TRBV7-9
J: TRBJ2-3
D: -
size: many
DNA: TGTGCCAGCATCTCAGGCGACCCTAAAACAGATACGCAGTATTTT
CDR3: CASISGDPKTDTQYF

V: TRBV2
J: TRBJ2-1
D: -
size: -
DNA: TGTGCCAGCAGTGAAGGTCGGGATGAGCAGTTCTTC
CDR3: CASSEGRDEQFF

V: TRBV2
J: TRBJ2-5
D: -
size: few
DNA: TGTGCCAGCAGTGAAGGACTCAGGGCCCAAGAGACCCAGTACTTC
CDR3: CASSEGLRAQETQYF

V: TRBV7-2
J: TRBJ1-3
D: -
size: -
DNA: TGTGCCAGCAGCTTAGATCGGTACACCATATATTTT
CDR3: CASSLDRYTIYF

V: TRBV29-1
J: TRBJ2-7
D: TRBD1
size: -
DNA: TGCAGCGTTGGGACAGGGGGCAGCTACGAGCAGTACTTC
CDR3: CSVGTGGSYEQYF

V: TRBV7-9
J: TRBJ2-5
D: TRBD1
size: many
DNA: TGTGCCAGCACCGGGACAGGTCTAACAGAGACCCAGTACTTC
CDR3: CASTGTGLTETQYF

V: TRBV7-6
J: TRBJ2-5
D: -
size: -
DNA: TGTGCCAGCCGCCGGTACCAAGAGACCCAGTACTTC
CDR3: CASRRYQETQYF

V: TRBV5-4
J: TRBJ1-2
D: -
size: -
DNA: TGTGCCAGCAGCTCCGTAGGGGGACATGGCTACACCTTC
CDR3: CASSSVGGHGYTF

V: TRBV19
J: TRBJ1-1
D: -
size: -
DNA: TGTGCCAGTAGTATAGTGGATGGGGGTGAAGCTTTCTTT
CDR3: CASSIVDGGEAFF

V: TRBV19
J: TRBJ2-7
D: -
size: -
DNA: TGTGCCAGTAGTAATGGGGGAATGGCCTACGAGCAGTACTTC
CDR3: CASSNGGMAYEQYF

V: TRBV19
J: TRBJ2-7
D: -
size: once
DNA: TGTGCCAGTAGTATAGATCCCGGCAGAACCTACGAGCAGTACTTC
CDR3: CASSIDPGRTYEQYF

V: TRBV5-1
J: TRBJ2-3
D: -
size: -
DNA: TGCGCCAGCAGCTCCCGGGGGAGCCCCATTAACGCAGATACGCAGTATTTT
CDR3: CASSSRGSPINADTQYF

V: TRBV6-1
J: TRBJ1-1
D: TRBD1
size: -
DNA: TGTGCCAGCAGATCGGGCAGGGGGGCGCCTACTGAAGCTTTCTTT
CDR3: CASRSGRGAPTEAFF

V: TRBV30
J: TRBJ1-4
D: -
size: -
DNA: TGTGCCTGGAGTATAAATACAGCTAATGAAAAACTGTTTTTT
CDR3: CAWSINTANEKLFF

V: TRBV28
J: TRBJ1-2
D: TRBD1
size: -
DNA: TGTGCCAGCAGTCCGGGACAGGCGGGAGGCTACACCTTC
CDR3: CASSPGQAGGYTF

V: TRBV7-8
J: TRBJ2-1
D: -
size: -
DNA: TGTGCCAGCAGCTTAATTTCGTCAGGGGGGCATGAGCAGTTCTTC
CDR3: CASSLISSGGHEQFF

V: TRBV12-3/TRBV12-4
J: TRBJ2-2
D: -
size: many
DNA: TGTGCCAGCAGACGACAGAGCACCGGGGAGCTGTTTTTT
CDR3: CASRRQSTGELFF

V: TRBV25-1
J: TRBJ2-7
D: TRBD2
size: many
DNA: TGTGCCAGCAGTCTAGCGGGGGGGAGACTTTACGAGCAGTACTTC
CDR3: CASSLAGGRLYEQYF

V: TRBV24-1
J: TRBJ2-2
D: TRBD1
size: -
DNA: TGTGCCACCAGTGCAGGACAGGGGAACGGCGGGGAGCTGTTTTTT
CDR3: CATSAGQGNGGELFF

V: TRBV5-4
J: TRBJ2-1
D: -
size: -
DNA: TGTGCCAGCAGCTTGGCGGGGATCAGCTCCTACAATGAGCAGTTCTTC
CDR3: CASSLAGISSYNEQFF

V: TRBV2
J: TRBJ2-7
D: -
size: many
DNA: TGTGCCAGCAGCAGAAACAGGGAGAGTGTATACGAGCAGTACTTC
CDR3: CASSRNRESVYEQYF

V: TRBV10-3
J: TRBJ2-7
D: -
size: few
DNA: TGTGCCATCAGCTTTTCCTACGAGCAGTACTTC
CDR3: CAISFSYEQYF

V: TRBV11-2
J: TRBJ2-1
D: -
size: -
DNA: TGTGCCAGCAGCTTAGGGTTGACAGCAGGGGCCTACAATGAGCAGTTCTTC
CDR3: CASSLGLTAGAYNEQFF

V: TRBV19
J: TRBJ2-3
D: -
size: -
DNA: TGTGCCAGTAGTCGAGTGGGGGGCAATAGTACAGATACGCAGTATTTT
CDR3: CASSRVGGNSTDTQYF

V: TRBV19
J: TRBJ1-2
D: TRBD1
size: -
DNA: TGTGCCAGTAGTAGCGCACGGACAGGGGAACATGGCTACACCTTC
CDR3: CASSSARTGEHGYTF

V: TRBV2
J: TRBJ2-7
D: TRBD2
size: many
DNA: TGTGCCAGCAGTGAAAGGTCGGGAGGCAGGACTTCGGCCGAGCAGTACTTC
CDR3: CASSERSGGRTSAEQYF

V: TRBV3-1
J: TRBJ2-3
D: TRBD1
size: few
DNA: TGTGCCAGCAGCCATACCTCAGGGGGCGCAGGCACAGATACGCAGTATTTT
CDR3: CASSHTSGGAGTDTQYF

V: TRBV10-2
J: TRBJ2-3
D: TRBD1
size: -
DNA: TGCGCCAGCAGTGAGTCTGTAGGGGGCGACAGCACAGATACGCAGTATTTT
CDR3: CASSESVGGDSTDTQYF

V: TRBV7-8
J: TRBJ1-6
D: TRBD1
size: once
DNA: TGTGCCAGCAGGGGGGGACAGGTTAATTCACCCCTCCACTTT
CDR3: CASRGGQVNSPLHF

V: TRBV7-2
J: TRBJ2-7
D: -
size: -
DNA: TGTGCCAGCAGCCCCAGACCGCACTACGAGCAGTACTTC
CDR3: CASSPRPHYEQYF

V: TRBV9
J: TRBJ1-3
D: TRBD1
size: many
DNA: TGTGCCAGCAGCGTAATACCCCCACGACAGGGAGCAAACACCATATATTTT
CDR3: CASSVIPPRQGANTIYF